This T cell receptor (beta chain) was retrieved from a study of blood T cell repertoires in COVID-19. Study details: Both acute and convalescent COVID-19 samples were obtained from the United States, Italy and Spain.

Cohorts were determined from participant-reported clinical history. Donors in Cohort 3 counted as recovered after two negative PCRs, clearance, or symptom resolution. Original data processing: By means of reference gene primer amplification, nucleated cell counts were estimated. Assay: immunoSEQ multiplex PCR; the TCRdb copy retains only in-frame clones and omits some. V and J calls and clone size follow that table, whereas D and trimming were derived from the DNA. The sample holds about 260,000 clones, around 88% seen once. The sequence came from a woman aged 50 to 60 who had recovered from COVID-19. Sequenced input: PBMCs or T cells enriched from blood (not recorded which).

The CDR3 spells CATSRVTANTGELFF. The DNA for the CDR3 is TGTGCCACCAGCAGGGTCACAGCGAACACCGGGGAGCTGTTTTTT. The chain couples TRBV2 to TRBJ2-2; D perhaps matches TRBD1 (5 bases). Germline lookup yields CDR1 SNHLY and CDR2 FYNNEI. The CDR3 runs 15 residues. V was shortened by 10 bases and J by 0 bases, with 15 bases between the two germline ends.